This TCR beta chain stems from a study of OX40 agonist ivuxolimab in advanced cancers. Assay: immunoSEQ multiplex PCR; the TCRdb copy retains only in-frame clones and omits some. The data contain more than 55,000 clones, about 88% of them seen just once; the ten biggest clones take up around 3.6%. Germline-derived CDR1 and CDR2 are ENHRY and SYGVKD. The CDR3 is 14 amino acids. The trim removed 2 bases at V and 8 bases at J, leaving 6 bases unmatched. Autoimmune disease history or systemic immunosuppression disqualified patients. The sequencing used CD4+ or CD8+ T cells sorted from blood, collected in a trial of the OX40 agonist ivuxolimab. The chain employs TRBV10-3 and TRBJ1-2, with 9 bases lining up with TRBD1. This clonotype was obtained from an adult with an advanced solid tumor such as melanoma, head and neck, liver or kidney cancer. CDR3 amino acids: CAISEATGGSGYTF. Here the CDR3 DNA reads TGTGCCATCAGTGAGGCGACAGGGGGATCCGGCTACACCTTC.